The entry that follows covers one T cell receptor beta chain sequence. The data were taken from a study of shared clonotypes between healthy human individuals. Turning to the study itself: A couple of female and three male donors aged 18 to 49 were enrolled.

Profiling relied on immunoSEQ multiplex PCR, and the TCRdb table lists in-frame clones only, not all of them. The sample lists just over 2,000,000 clones, less than 95% occurring once. This CDR3 has 13 residues. V shed 7 bases and J shed 6 bases, with 16 bases lying between them. CDR1 is MDHEN and CDR2 is SYDVKM in the germline V gene. Terminally differentiated effector memory CD45RA+ cells were excluded by CCR7 positive selection of CD45RO-negative cells. This chain connects TRBV28 to TRBJ2-7; weak D call: TRBD2 (5 bases). This sequence originates from a man between 18 and 35 years old in good health. Sequences were obtained from naive CD8+ T cells sorted from blood. The CDR3 reads CASTEAGRSEQYF. The CDR3 coding sequence is TGTGCCAGCACCGAGGCGGGTAGGAGCGAGCAGTACTTC.